These 31 T cell receptor beta chains were sequenced from one sample in a study of blood T cell repertoires in COVID-19. Sequencing used immunoSEQ multiplex PCR; TCRdb keeps in-frame clones, though not all of them. Of 150,000 to 200,000 clones listed, more than 75% are singletons. Sequencing was carried out using peripheral blood. These receptors came from a woman between 70 and 85 years old with COVID-19, enrolled during active disease.

J is TRBJ1-6 and V is TRBV7-2; D is perhaps TRBD1 (5 bases). CDR1 SGHTA and CDR2 FQGNSA come from the germline V gene. Deletions cut 5 bases from V and 7 bases from J, with 18 bases between. This CDR3 has 16 amino acids. The CDR3 loop is CASSQGYRGTNSPLHF. The CDR3 DNA sequence: TGTGCCAGCAGCCAAGGGTATCGGGGGACGAATTCACCCCTCCACTTT.

The chain links TRBV12-3 or TRBV12-4 to TRBJ2-3, with a possible D match to TRBD1 (5 bases). Trimming shortened V by 6 bases and J by 6 bases, and 13 bases separated the two germline ends. The length of the CDR3 is 13 residues. The CDR3 DNA is TGTGCCAGCAGCCGAGCAGGGTATGATACGCAGTATTTT. Its translation is CASSRAGYDTQYF.

CDR3: CASSPDGQTNSPLHF. The CDR3 DNA is TGTGCCAGTAGCCCCGACGGACAGACTAATTCACCCCTCCACTTT. The chain uses TRBV19 and TRBJ1-6; maybe TRBD1 (6 bases). Trimming took off 6 bases at V and 6 bases at J, with 15 bases between the two ends. Germline loops: CDR1 LNHDA, CDR2 SQIVND (reference sequence). This CDR3 spans 15 amino acids.

This chain links TRBV13 with TRBJ2-1; 13 bases line up with TRBD2. V lost 3 bases and J lost 4; bases outside the gene matches: 3. The CDR3 has 16 residues. Per the germline V gene, CDR1 is PRHDT and CDR2 is FYEKMQ (reference sequence). This chain's CDR3 is CASSFKGLAGYNEQFF. In DNA, the CDR3 is TGTGCCAGCAGCTTCAAGGGACTAGCGGGGTACAATGAGCAGTTCTTC.

The V and J genes are TRBV5-4 and TRBJ1-4; D possibly corresponds to TRBD1 (6 bases). V lost 4 bases to trimming and J lost 0 bases, with 10 bases between them. This CDR3 has 15 residues. CDR1 SGHNT and CDR2 YYREEE come from the germline V gene (reference sequence). The CDR3 bases are TGTGCCAGCAGCAGGGACACAGCAACTAATGAAAAACTGTTTTTT. Protein product: CASSRDTATNEKLFF.

CDR3 in amino acids: CASSGQGQDQPQHF. The CDR3, as DNA: TGTGCCAGCAGTGGACAGGGTCAGGATCAGCCCCAGCATTTT. The chain carries TRBV2 and TRBJ1-5; 7 positions agree with TRBD1. CDR3 size: 14 residues. Looked up from germline, CDR1 is SNHLY and CDR2 is FYNNEI. The V and J ends lost 4 bases and 5 bases, in that order; junction bases with no gene match: 5.

The DNA of the CDR3 is TGTGCCTGGAGTGTACAGCTATACAACGAGCAGTACTTC. It specifies CAWSVQLYNEQYF. The chain has TRBV30 and TRBJ2-7, with unresolved D. This CDR3 spans 13 amino acids. Germline-derived CDR1 and CDR2 are GTSNPN and SVGIG (reference sequence). V was trimmed by 0 bases and J by 5 bases, leaving 11 bases between them.

CDR3 sequence reads: CSARLAGEQYF. The CDR3 coding sequence is TGCAGTGCTAGACTGGCAGGCGAGCAGTACTTC. The chain employs TRBV20-1 and TRBJ2-7; D ambiguous. Germline CDR1 reads DFQATT; CDR2 reads SNEGSKA (reference sequence). Trimming took off 2 bases at V and 6 bases at J, with 8 bases between the two ends. The CDR3 runs to 11 residues.

The chain combines TRBV1 with TRBJ2-7; TRBD2 is the table's D call, not checked against the DNA. TRBV1 is described as a pseudogene. This CDR3 comprises 17 residues. The chain's CDR3 is CTSSQGTSGRAFSEQYF. The DNA of the CDR3 is TGCACCAGCAGCCAAGGGACTAGCGGGAGGGCTTTCTCCGAGCAGTACTTC.

The chain has TRBV18 and TRBJ2-1, with a tentative D call TRBD1 (6 bases). This CDR3 is built from 15 residues. Deletions cut 4 bases from V and 6 bases from J, with 16 bases between. Per germline, CDR1 KGHSH and CDR2 LQKENI. CDR3 loop: CASSRTGQNFNEQFF. Written as DNA, the CDR3 is TGTGCCAGCTCACGGACTGGACAGAATTTCAATGAGCAGTTCTTC.

The rearrangement uses TRBV4-2 and TRBJ2-1; 8 bases are shared with TRBD1. The CDR3 sequence is 17 residues long. Germline-derived CDR1 and CDR2 are LGHNA and YNFKEQ. V lost 5 bases to trimming and J lost 2 bases; unmatched junction nucleotides: 11. Here the CDR3 reads CASSNLVGQGTYNEQFF. In nucleotides, the CDR3 is TGTGCCAGCAGCAATCTCGTAGGACAGGGAACCTACAATGAGCAGTTCTTC.

The J gene is TRBJ1-3, the V gene TRBV3-1 (or the pseudogene TRBV3-2), with a tentative D call TRBD1 (5 bases). Germline lookup yields CDR1 LGHDT and CDR2 YNNKEL (reference sequence). Trimming cost V 0 bases and J 2 bases, with 23 bases left between them. The CDR3 is 20 amino acids. CDR3 DNA: TGTGCCAGCAGCCAAGAAACGACAGCTGATGAGGTGGTAACTGGAAACACCATATATTTT. Protein: CASSQETTADEVVTGNTIYF.

The chain carries TRBV28 and TRBJ1-5, with D tentatively TRBD1 (6 bases). CDR3 length equals 16 residues. Trimming shortened V by 5 bases and J by 4 bases, and 18 bases separated the two germline ends. The V gene's germline CDR1 is MDHEN and CDR2 SYDVKM. The CDR3 region has the DNA TGTGCCAGCAGTCAGAAATACAGGGTTGTGAATCAGCCCCAGCATTTT. Amino acid sequence: CASSQKYRVVNQPQHF.

The rearrangement uses TRBV7-9 and TRBJ2-1, with TRBD1 as a possible D gene (6 bases). In germline, CDR1 is SEHNR, CDR2 FQNEAQ (reference sequence). The CDR3 covers 13 residues. Between the trimmed V and J ends, which lost 4 bases and 7 bases, there was a span of 11 bases. The CDR3 loop is CASSSFRGNEQFF. As DNA, the CDR3 is TGTGCCAGCAGCTCTTTCAGGGGAAATGAGCAGTTCTTC.

J is TRBJ2-7 and V is TRBV5-5; 8 positions agree with TRBD1. V shed 6 bases and J 5 bases; nucleotides not matched to a gene: 16. The CDR3 spans 16 residues. CDR1 is SGHKS and CDR2 is YYEKEE in the germline V gene (reference sequence). The CDR3 sequence: CASNRSPRTGNHEQYF. In DNA, the CDR3 is TGTGCCAGCAACCGATCCCCTAGGACAGGGAACCACGAGCAGTACTTC. Drawing the rest from reference TRBV5-5 and TRBJ2-7, the complete variable domain is DAGVTQSPTHLIKTRGQQVTLRCSPISGHKSVSWYQQVLGQGPQFIFQYYEKEERGRGNFPDRFSARQFPNYSSELNVNALLLGDSALYLCASNRSPRTGNHEQYFGPGTRLTVT.

The V call is TRBV5-1, the J call TRBJ2-1, with TRBD2 matching over 7 bases. There are 14 residues in the CDR3. Germline V CDR1 and CDR2: SGHRS, YFSETQ. The ends lost 3 bases at V and 7 bases at J; junction bases unmatched: 7. As DNA, the CDR3 is TGCGCCAGCAGCTCGCTGACTAGCAAGAATGAGCAGTTCTTC. This translates into CASSSLTSKNEQFF. Based on the CDR3 plus reference TRBV5-1 and TRBJ2-1, the full variable domain is KAGVTQTPRYLIKTRGQQVTLSCSPISGHRSVSWYQQTPGQGLQFLFEYFSETQRNKGNFPGRFSGRQFSNSRSEMNVSTLELGDSALYLCASSSLTSKNEQFFGPGTRLTVL.

The V call is TRBV28, the J call TRBJ1-2; tentative D call: TRBD1 (6 bases). This CDR3 is 13 amino acids long. V was pared by 3 bases and J by 2 bases, with 7 bases between. CDR1 MDHEN and CDR2 SYDVKM come from the germline V gene. The CDR3 reads CASSFQGNYGYTF. The CDR3, as DNA: TGTGCCAGCAGTTTTCAGGGGAACTATGGCTACACCTTC.

The gene calls are TRBV7-2 and TRBJ2-7; 9 positions agree with TRBD2. V shed 5 bases and J 2 bases; nucleotides not matched to a gene: 13. Per the germline V gene, CDR1 is SGHTA and CDR2 is FQGNSA. This CDR3 is 17 amino acids long. The CDR3 DNA sequence: TGTGCCAGCAGCGTCGCGAGCGGGGGGCAGACTGCCTACGAGCAGTACTTC. Translated, it gives CASSVASGGQTAYEQYF.

V usage is TRBV5-4 and J usage is TRBJ2-2; no reliable D call. CDR3 length: 18 amino acids. Germline-derived CDR1 and CDR2 are SGHNT and YYREEE (reference sequence). Trimming removed 2 bases from V and 0 bases from J, with 17 bases in between. CDR3 nucleotide sequence: TGTGCCAGCAGCTTCCTAAGGTCAAGCGATTCGAACACCGGGGAGCTGTTTTTT. It yields the protein CASSFLRSSDSNTGELFF.

This clone was counted a single time. The chain recombines TRBV24-1 with TRBJ1-1, with 8 nucleotides matching TRBD1. The CDR3 sequence is 14 residues long. Germline CDR1 and CDR2: KGHDR and SFDVKD. Unmatched junction bases numbered 6, after V lost 2 bases and J lost 8 bases. CDR3 amino acids: CATSDSVAGGEAFF. Here the CDR3 DNA reads TGTGCCACCAGTGATTCTGTGGCAGGGGGCGAAGCTTTCTTT.

The V gene is TRBV9, the J gene TRBJ2-1, with 12 bases identical to TRBD2. This CDR3 has 15 amino acids. CDR1 is SGDLS and CDR2 is YYNGEE in the germline V gene. Trimming cost V 4 bases and J 6 bases; bases outside gene matches: 5. Here the CDR3 reads CASSQASGRANEQFF. CDR3 in DNA: TGTGCCAGCAGCCAAGCTAGCGGGAGGGCCAATGAGCAGTTCTTC. The full variable domain, in which reference TRBV9 and TRBJ2-1 provide the parts outside the CDR3, is DSGVTQTPKHLITATGQRVTLRCSPRSGDLSVYWYQQSLDQGLQFLIQYYNGEERAKGNILERFSAQQFPDLHSELNLSSLELGDSALYFCASSQASGRANEQFFGPGTRLTVL.

The chain uses TRBV5-5 and TRBJ1-1, with 8 bases identical to TRBD1. The CDR3 runs to 16 residues. J gave up 1 base and V 2 bases, and 7 bases lay outside the gene matches. The germline V gene has CDR1 SGHKS and CDR2 YYEKEE (reference sequence). CDR3 DNA sequence: TGTGCCAGCAGCTTCAGGGTTCAGGGGGCGAACACTGAAGCTTTCTTT. This codes for CASSFRVQGANTEAFF.

The CDR3 DNA reads TGTGCCAGCAGCCCGCACCCGGGTCCGGGGAACACCGGGGAGCTGTTTTTT. This translates into CASSPHPGPGNTGELFF. The rearrangement links TRBV7-3 to TRBJ2-2; no definite D call. V dropped 5 bases and J dropped 1 base, with 17 bases sitting between them. The CDR3 sequence is 17 residues long. Germline-derived CDR1 and CDR2 are SGHTA and FQGTGA.

The genes are TRBV11-2 and TRBJ2-7, with 11 positions matching TRBD2. CDR3 length: 15 residues. V lost 4 bases, J lost 3 bases, and 5 bases stayed unmatched. Germline values: CDR1 SGHAT, CDR2 FQNNGV. For the CDR3, the DNA is TGTGCCAGCAGCTCCTTTGGACTAGCGGGCTACGAGCAGTACTTC. Residues: CASSSFGLAGYEQYF.

J is TRBJ2-7 and V is TRBV5-4; TRBD2 might be the D (6 bases). The CDR3 totals 16 residues. Germline values: CDR1 SGHNT, CDR2 YYREEE (reference sequence). Trimming stripped 4 bases from V and 1 base from J, with 18 bases between. The CDR3 here is CASSLSGGRWSYEQYF. The DNA for the CDR3 is TGTGCCAGCAGCCTATCTGGGGGGAGGTGGTCCTACGAGCAGTACTTC. The whole variable domain, remainder taken from reference TRBV5-4 and TRBJ2-7, is ETGVTQSPTHLIKTRGQQVTLRCSSQSGHNTVSWYQQALGQGPQFIFQYYREEENGRGNFPPRFSGLQFPNYSSELNVNALELDDSALYLCASSLSGGRWSYEQYFGPGTRLTVT.

The gene calls are TRBV5-4 and TRBJ2-6; D might be TRBD1 (6 bases). Germline V gene sequence: CDR1 SGHNT, CDR2 YYREEE (reference sequence). There are 15 residues in the CDR3. Trimming cost V 2 bases and J 1 base, with 7 bases left between them. CDR3 in amino acids: CASSLQGSGANVLTF. The CDR3 region has the DNA TGTGCCAGCAGCTTACAGGGATCTGGGGCCAACGTCCTGACTTTC.

The CDR3 sequence is CASSHPQNREQYF. CDR3 DNA sequence: TGCGCCAGCAGCCACCCACAGAACAGGGAGCAGTACTTC. The chain recombines TRBV5-1 with TRBJ2-7; D might be TRBD1 (5 bases). CDR1 SGHRS and CDR2 YFSETQ come from the germline V gene. The V gene lost 4 bases and the J gene lost 7 bases, with 15 bases spanning the gap. This CDR3 spans 13 amino acids.

Only one count was recorded for this clone. The J gene is TRBJ2-7, the V gene TRBV6-5; unclear D gene. V dropped 0 bases and J dropped 5 bases, with 8 bases sitting between them. The germline V gene has CDR1 MNHEY and CDR2 SVGAGI. This CDR3 contains 13 residues. The CDR3 loop reads CASSYSVRNEQYF. CDR3 DNA sequence: TGTGCCAGCAGTTACTCCGTTCGTAACGAGCAGTACTTC.

This clone was observed a single time. The V and J genes are TRBV7-2 and TRBJ1-1; 8 bases are a match to TRBD1. Germline trimming cut 9 bases from V and 1 base from J; bases unmatched to any gene: 4. The CDR3 is 13 residues long. Germline V lookup: CDR1 SGHTA, CDR2 FQGNSA. CDR3 amino acids: CASNRGGNTEAFF. CDR3 DNA: TGTGCCAGTAACAGGGGGGGGAACACTGAAGCTTTCTTT.

The chain couples TRBV18 to TRBJ1-5; D is possibly TRBD1 (6 bases). Trimming shortened V by 3 bases and J by 5 bases, and 14 bases separated the two germline ends. The CDR3 runs to 15 residues. CDR1 and CDR2 from the germline V gene are KGHSH and LQKENI. The CDR3, as DNA: TGTGCCAGCTCACCGCGGGGGGCCCGGGATCAGCCCCAGCATTTT. Protein product: CASSPRGARDQPQHF. Filled out from reference TRBV18 and TRBJ1-5, the complete variable domain reads NAGVMQNPRHLVRRRGQEARLRCSPMKGHSHVYWYRQLPEEGLKFMVYLQKENIIDESGMPKERFSAEFPKEGPSILRIQQVVRGDSAAYFCASSPRGARDQPQHFGDGTRLSIL.

The J gene is TRBJ2-5, the V gene TRBV14, with D maybe TRBD2 (6 bases). V shed 1 base and J shed 7 bases, with 10 bases lying between them. Germline V gives CDR1 SGHDN, CDR2 FVKESK. CDR3 length: 13 amino acids. CDR3 region: CASSQVAGGTQYF. DNA of the CDR3: TGTGCCAGCAGCCAAGTCGCCGGGGGGACCCAGTACTTC.